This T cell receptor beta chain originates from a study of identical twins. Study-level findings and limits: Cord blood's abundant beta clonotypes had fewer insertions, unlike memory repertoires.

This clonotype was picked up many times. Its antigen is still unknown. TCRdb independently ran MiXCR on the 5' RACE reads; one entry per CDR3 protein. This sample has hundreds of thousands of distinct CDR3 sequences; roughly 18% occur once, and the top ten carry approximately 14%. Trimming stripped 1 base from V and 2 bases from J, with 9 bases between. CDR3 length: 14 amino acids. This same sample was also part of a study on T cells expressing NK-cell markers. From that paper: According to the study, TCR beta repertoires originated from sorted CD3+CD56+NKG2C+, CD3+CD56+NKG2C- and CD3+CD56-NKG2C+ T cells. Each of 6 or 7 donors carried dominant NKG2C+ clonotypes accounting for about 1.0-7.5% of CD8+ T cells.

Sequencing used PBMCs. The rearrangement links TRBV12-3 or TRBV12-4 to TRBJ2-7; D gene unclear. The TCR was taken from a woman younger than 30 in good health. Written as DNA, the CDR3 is TGTGCCAGCAGTTTAGTCGGGTTCACCTACGAGCAGTACTTC. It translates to CASSLVGFTYEQYF.